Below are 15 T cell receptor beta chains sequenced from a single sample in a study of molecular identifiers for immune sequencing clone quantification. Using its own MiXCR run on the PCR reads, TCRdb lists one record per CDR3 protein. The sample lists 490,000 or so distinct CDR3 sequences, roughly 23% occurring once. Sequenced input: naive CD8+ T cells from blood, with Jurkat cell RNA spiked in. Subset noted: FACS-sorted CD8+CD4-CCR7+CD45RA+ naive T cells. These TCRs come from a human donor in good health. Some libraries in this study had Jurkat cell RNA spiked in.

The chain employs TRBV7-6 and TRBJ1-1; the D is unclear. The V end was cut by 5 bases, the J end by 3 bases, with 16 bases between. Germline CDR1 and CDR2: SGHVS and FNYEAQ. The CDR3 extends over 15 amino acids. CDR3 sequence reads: CASSPDRVWDTEAFF. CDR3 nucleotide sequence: TGTGCCAGCAGCCCAGACCGGGTTTGGGACACTGAAGCTTTCTTT.

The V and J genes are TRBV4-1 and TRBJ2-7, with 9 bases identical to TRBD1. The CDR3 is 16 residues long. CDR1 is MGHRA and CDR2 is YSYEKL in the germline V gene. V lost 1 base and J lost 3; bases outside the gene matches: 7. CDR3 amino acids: CASSQAEQGAGYEQYF. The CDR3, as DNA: TGCGCCAGCAGCCAAGCAGAACAGGGGGCGGGCTACGAGCAGTACTTC.

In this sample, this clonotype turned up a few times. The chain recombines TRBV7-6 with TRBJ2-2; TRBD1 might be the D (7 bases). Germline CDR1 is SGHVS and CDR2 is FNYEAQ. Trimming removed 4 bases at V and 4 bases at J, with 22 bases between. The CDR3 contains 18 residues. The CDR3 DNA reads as TGTGCCAGCAGCTCTTATAGCGCGGGACAGACGATCACCGGGGAGCTGTTTTTT. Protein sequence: CASSSYSAGQTITGELFF.

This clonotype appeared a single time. This CDR3 reads CASTLDRAGTGELFF. CDR3 in DNA: TGTGCCAGCACCCTCGACAGGGCGGGCACCGGGGAGCTGTTTTTT. V gene TRBV6-2 or TRBV6-3 combines with J gene TRBJ2-2, with TRBD1 matching over 7 bases. V was clipped by 7 bases and J by 4 bases; unmatched bases: 9. Germline CDR1 is MNHEY and CDR2 is SVGEGT. The CDR3 covers 15 residues.

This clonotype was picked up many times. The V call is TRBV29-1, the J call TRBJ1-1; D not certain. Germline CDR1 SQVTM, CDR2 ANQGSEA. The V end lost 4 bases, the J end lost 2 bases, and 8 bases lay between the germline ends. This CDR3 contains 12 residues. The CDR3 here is CSVGTFNTEAFF. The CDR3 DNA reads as TGCAGCGTTGGGACCTTCAACACTGAAGCTTTCTTT.

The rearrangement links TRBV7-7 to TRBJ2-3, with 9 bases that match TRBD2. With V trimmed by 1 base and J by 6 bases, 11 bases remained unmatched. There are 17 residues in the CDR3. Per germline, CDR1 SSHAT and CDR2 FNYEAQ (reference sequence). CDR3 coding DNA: TGTGCCAGCAGCTTAGGTGGGCTAGCGGGGAGGACGGATACGCAGTATTTT. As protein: CASSLGGLAGRTDTQYF.

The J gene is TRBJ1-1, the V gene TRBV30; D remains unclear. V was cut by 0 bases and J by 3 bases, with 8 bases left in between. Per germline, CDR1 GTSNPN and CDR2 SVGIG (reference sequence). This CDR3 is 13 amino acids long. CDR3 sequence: CAWSVTKDTEAFF. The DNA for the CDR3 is TGTGCCTGGAGTGTAACGAAGGACACTGAAGCTTTCTTT. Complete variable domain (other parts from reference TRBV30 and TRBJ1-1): SQTIHQWPATLVQPVGSPLSLECTVEGTSNPNLYWYRQAAGRGLQLLFYSVGIGQISSEVPQNLSASRPQDRQFILSSKKLLLSDSGFYLCAWSVTKDTEAFFGQGTRLTVV.

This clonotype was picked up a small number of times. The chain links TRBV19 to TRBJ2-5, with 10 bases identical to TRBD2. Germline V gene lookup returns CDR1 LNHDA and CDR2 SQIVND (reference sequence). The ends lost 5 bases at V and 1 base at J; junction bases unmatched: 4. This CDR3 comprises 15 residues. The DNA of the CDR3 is TGTGCCAGTAGTTTGGGACTAGCGAGCCAAGAGACCCAGTACTTC. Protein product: CASSLGLASQETQYF.

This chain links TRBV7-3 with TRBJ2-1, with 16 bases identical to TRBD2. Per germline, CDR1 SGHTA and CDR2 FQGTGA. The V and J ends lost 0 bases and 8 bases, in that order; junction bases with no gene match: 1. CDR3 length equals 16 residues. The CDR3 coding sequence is TGTGCCAGCAGCTTAACGGGACTAGCGGGGGGGGATGAGCAGTTCTTC. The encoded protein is CASSLTGLAGGDEQFF.

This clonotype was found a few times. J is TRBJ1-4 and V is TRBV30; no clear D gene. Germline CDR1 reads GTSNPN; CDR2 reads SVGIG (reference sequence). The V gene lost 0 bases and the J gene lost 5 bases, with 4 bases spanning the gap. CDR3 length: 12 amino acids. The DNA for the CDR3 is TGTGCCTGGAGTGTTATAAATGAAAAACTGTTTTTT. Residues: CAWSVINEKLFF.

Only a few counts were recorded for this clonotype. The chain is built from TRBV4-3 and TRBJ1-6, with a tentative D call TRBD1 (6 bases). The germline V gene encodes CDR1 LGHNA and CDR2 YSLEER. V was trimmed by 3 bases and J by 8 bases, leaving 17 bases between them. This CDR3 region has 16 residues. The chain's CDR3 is CASSQQGKGTDSPLHF. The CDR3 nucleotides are TGCGCCAGCAGCCAGCAGGGGAAGGGGACTGATTCACCCCTCCACTTT.

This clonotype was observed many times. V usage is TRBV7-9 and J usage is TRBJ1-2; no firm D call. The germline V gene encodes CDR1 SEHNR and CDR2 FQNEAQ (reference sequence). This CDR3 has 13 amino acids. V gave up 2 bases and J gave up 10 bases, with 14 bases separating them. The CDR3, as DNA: TGTGCCAGCAGCTTAAGCACAGCTTGGGACTACACCTTC. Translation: CASSLSTAWDYTF.

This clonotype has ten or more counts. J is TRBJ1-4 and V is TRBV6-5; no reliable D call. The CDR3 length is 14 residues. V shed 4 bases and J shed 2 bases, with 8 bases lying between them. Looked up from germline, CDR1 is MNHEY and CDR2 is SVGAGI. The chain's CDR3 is CASSSHPTNEKLFF. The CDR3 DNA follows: TGTGCCAGCAGTTCCCATCCTACTAATGAAAAACTGTTTTTT.

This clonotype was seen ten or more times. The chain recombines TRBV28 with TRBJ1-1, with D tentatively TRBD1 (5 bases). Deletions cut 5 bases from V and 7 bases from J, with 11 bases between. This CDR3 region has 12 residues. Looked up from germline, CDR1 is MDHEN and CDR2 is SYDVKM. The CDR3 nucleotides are TGTGCCAGCAGTCCCCTAGACAGTGAAGCTTTCTTT. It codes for CASSPLDSEAFF. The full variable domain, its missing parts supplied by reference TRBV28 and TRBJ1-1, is DVKVTQSSRYLVKRTGEKVFLECVQDMDHENMFWYRQDPGLGLRLIYFSYDVKMKEKGDIPEGYSVSREKKERFSLILESASTNQTSMYLCASSPLDSEAFFGQGTRLTVV.

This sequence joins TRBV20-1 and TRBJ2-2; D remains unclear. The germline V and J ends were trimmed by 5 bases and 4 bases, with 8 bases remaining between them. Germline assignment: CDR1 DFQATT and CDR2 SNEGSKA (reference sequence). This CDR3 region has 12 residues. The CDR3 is CSAGPGTGELFF. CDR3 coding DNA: TGCAGTGCTGGGCCCGGCACCGGGGAGCTGTTTTTT.